This entry lists 17 T cell receptor beta chains sequenced from one sample in a study of OX40 agonist ivuxolimab in advanced cancers. The method was immunoSEQ multiplex PCR; TCRdb's version includes in-frame clones alone and lacks a portion of them. The sample includes around 16,000 clones, approximately 78% of them seen just once. Material: CD4+ or CD8+ T cells sorted from blood, obtained in a trial of the OX40 agonist ivuxolimab. The receptors shown here come from an adult with an advanced solid tumor such as melanoma, head and neck, liver or kidney cancer.

The chain recombines TRBV19 with TRBJ2-1, with 7 bases matching TRBD2. The CDR3 loop spans 15 amino acids. Germline V gene data show CDR1 as LNHDA and CDR2 as SQIVND (reference sequence). The trim removed 5 bases at V and 0 bases at J, leaving 4 bases unmatched. The CDR3 here is CASSSAGSSYNEQFF. CDR3 DNA: TGTGCCAGTAGTTCAGCGGGGAGCTCCTACAATGAGCAGTTCTTC.

The chain employs TRBV7-8 and TRBJ1-4, with TRBD1 matching over 9 bases. Losses at the gene ends were 5 bases for V and 8 bases for J; bases not matched to a gene: 9. This CDR3 has 15 amino acids. Germline CDR1 and CDR2: SGHVS and FQNEAQ. CDR3 residues: CASSLRTGAGEKLFF. The CDR3 coding sequence is TGTGCCAGCAGCCTAAGGACAGGGGCGGGAGAAAAACTGTTTTTT.

The chain combines TRBV5-6 with TRBJ2-3; D is unresolved. Per germline, CDR1 SGHDT and CDR2 YYEEEE. V lost 7 bases to trimming and J lost 5 bases, with 8 bases between them. The CDR3 sequence is 11 residues long. The CDR3 protein is CASQWGDTQYF. The CDR3 DNA reads as TGTGCCAGCCAATGGGGAGATACGCAGTATTTT. Supplemented by reference TRBV5-6 and TRBJ2-3, the full variable domain reads DAGVTQSPTHLIKTRGQQVTLRCSPKSGHDTVSWYQQALGQGPQFIFQYYEEEERQRGNFPDRFSGHQFPNYSSELNVNALLLGDSALYLCASQWGDTQYFGPGTRLTVL.

As for this clone: Other DNA sequences of this sample code for an identical CDR3. The rearrangement uses TRBV18 and TRBJ1-1, with 7 bases aligning to TRBD1. Germline V gives CDR1 KGHSH, CDR2 LQKENI. The ends lost 4 bases at V and 6 bases at J; junction bases unmatched: 2. The CDR3 covers 12 residues. CDR3 coding DNA: TGTGCCAGCTCACTGGGGACAGCTGAAGCTTTCTTT. Amino acids: CASSLGTAEAFF.

This chain connects TRBV7-2 to TRBJ2-7; 7 nucleotides line up with TRBD1. The J segment lost 4 bases and the V segment lost 4 bases, leaving 7 bases of the junction unmatched. The CDR3 is 14 amino acids. Germline V gene data show CDR1 as SGHTA and CDR2 as FQGNSA. The CDR3 DNA reads as TGTGCCAGCAGCTCCCTAGACAGGGTTTACGAGCAGTACTTC. Its protein is CASSSLDRVYEQYF.

The V gene is TRBV9, the J gene TRBJ1-4; 10 bases are a match to TRBD1. The CDR3 loop spans 15 amino acids. The V segment lost 3 bases and the J segment 6 bases; nucleotides outside the gene matches: 5. Germline assignment: CDR1 SGDLS and CDR2 YYNGEE. The CDR3, as DNA: TGTGCCAGCAGCGAATCCGGGACAGGGGATGAAAAACTGTTTTTT. This sequence encodes CASSESGTGDEKLFF.

The chain joins TRBV19 to TRBJ2-1, with TRBD1 identical over 11 bases. This CDR3 comprises 15 residues. Germline lookup yields CDR1 LNHDA and CDR2 SQIVND (reference sequence). V dropped 6 bases and J dropped 7; count of bases not matched to a gene: 8. CDR3 in amino acids: CASRQGQGAWNEQFF. The CDR3 DNA reads TGTGCCAGTAGACAAGGACAGGGGGCCTGGAATGAGCAGTTCTTC.

The chain uses TRBV29-1 and TRBJ1-5, with D perhaps TRBD1 (5 bases). V lost 4 bases and J 6 bases, leaving 13 bases between the germline ends. Germline assignment: CDR1 SQVTM and CDR2 ANQGSEA. The CDR3 has 13 amino acids. CDR3 nucleotides: TGCAGCGTTGGTGACAGCGAGTCTCAGCCCCAGCATTTT. It yields the protein CSVGDSESQPQHF.

This clone was seen more than once but under ten times. The chain uses TRBV7-2 and TRBJ1-4; maybe TRBD1 (6 bases). V was trimmed by 3 bases and J by 4 bases, leaving 9 bases between them. The CDR3 is made up of 14 amino acids. Germline assignment: CDR1 SGHTA and CDR2 FQGNSA. The CDR3 is CASSFTGFNEKLFF. CDR3 in DNA: TGTGCCAGCAGCTTCACAGGGTTTAATGAAAAACTGTTTTTT.

This clone showed up just once. Other nucleotide sequences from this sample produce the same CDR3. The V gene is TRBV6-5, the J gene TRBJ2-7; no clear D gene. The V end lost 4 bases, the J end lost 2 bases, and 6 bases lay between the germline ends. This CDR3 has 12 residues. Looked up from germline, CDR1 is MNHEY and CDR2 is SVGAGI. This CDR3 is CASSSGAYEQYF. Here the CDR3 DNA reads TGTGCCAGCAGTTCAGGAGCCTACGAGCAGTACTTC.

The V and J genes are TRBV5-1 and TRBJ2-7; TRBD1 matches 8 bases. This CDR3 has 15 amino acids. V trimming: 6 bases; J trimming: 1 base; junction bases outside the gene matches: 9. Germline V lookup: CDR1 SGHRS, CDR2 YFSETQ. The CDR3 reads CASKGDRRASYEQYF. CDR3 sequence (DNA): TGCGCCAGCAAGGGGGACAGGCGAGCTTCCTACGAGCAGTACTTC.

CDR3 loop: CASSLGGSGSAYEQYF. CDR3 sequence (DNA): TGTGCCAGCAGCTTAGGGGGTAGCGGGTCCGCCTACGAGCAGTACTTC. This chain uses TRBV13 with TRBJ2-7, with 7 bases identical to TRBD2. CDR1 and CDR2 (germline): PRHDT, FYEKMQ (reference sequence). The CDR3 has 16 amino acids. J was trimmed by 2 bases and V by 0 bases; bases with no gene match: 7.

This chain uses TRBV27 with TRBJ2-5; TRBD1 aligns across 8 bases. The V segment lost 5 bases and the J segment 6 bases; nucleotides outside the gene matches: 8. Germline values: CDR1 MNHEY, CDR2 SMNVEV (reference sequence). The CDR3 has 14 residues. The CDR3 DNA follows: TGTGCCAGCAGTGCCTACAGGGGGGATCAGACCCAGTACTTC. This sequence encodes CASSAYRGDQTQYF.

This clone was picked up a small number of times. V gene TRBV27 combines with J gene TRBJ1-1; 8 nucleotides agree with TRBD1. CDR1 MNHEY and CDR2 SMNVEV come from the germline V gene (reference sequence). This CDR3 spans 15 amino acids. Germline trimming cut 8 bases from V and 1 base from J; bases unmatched to any gene: 9. The CDR3 spells CASRTDRGRNTEAFF. The CDR3 region has the DNA TGTGCCAGCCGTACCGACAGGGGAAGGAACACTGAAGCTTTCTTT.

This clone was recorded once. The V gene is TRBV6-5, the J gene TRBJ1-2; 7 bases are shared with TRBD1. V was clipped by 2 bases and J by 4 bases; unmatched bases: 7. Germline CDR1 is MNHEY and CDR2 is SVGAGI. The CDR3 contains 15 residues. CDR3 in amino acids: CASSYVPGQVYGYTF. For the CDR3, the DNA is TGTGCCAGCAGTTACGTCCCCGGACAGGTCTATGGCTACACCTTC.

There are a few counts of this clone. V gene TRBV9 combines with J gene TRBJ2-2; D gene uncertain. CDR3 size: 16 residues. V dropped 0 bases and J dropped 6 bases, with 15 bases sitting between them. Germline CDR1 and CDR2: SGDLS and YYNGEE. The chain's CDR3 is CASSVGISVLAGELFF. The CDR3 DNA reads TGTGCCAGCAGCGTAGGAATTAGTGTTCTAGCCGGGGAGCTGTTTTTT.

The CDR3 loop is CAQQSGGQETQYF. The CDR3 DNA reads as TGTGCCCAGCAGAGCGGGGGCCAAGAGACCCAGTACTTC. The V call is TRBV5-4, the J call TRBJ2-5, with 8 positions matching TRBD2. The CDR3 totals 13 residues. V shed 10 bases and J 1 base; nucleotides not matched to a gene: 6. The germline CDR1 and CDR2 sequences are SGHNT and YYREEE (reference sequence).